The sequence of this TCR beta chain was determined in a study of blood T cell repertoires in COVID-19. The wider study: Samples of COVID-19 (acute and convalescent) were obtained from the United States, Italy and Spain.

Clones were sequenced by immunoSEQ multiplex PCR, and TCRdb holds only the in-frame ones, with some missing. The repertoire includes 200,000 to 300,000 clones, 88% of them detected once, and 1% to 1.5% sits in the top ten. Material for sequencing was PBMCs or T cells enriched from blood (not recorded which). The TCR originated in a woman aged 40 to 50 with acute COVID-19.

The CDR3 DNA is TGTGCCAGCACCCGGGATACCTACACCGGGGAGCTGTTTTTT. This encodes CASTRDTYTGELFF. This rearrangement joins TRBV6-5 to TRBJ2-2; possibly TRBD2 for D (5 bases). The CDR3 covers 14 residues. CDR1 is MNHEY, CDR2 SVGAGI, per germline. Trimming removed 7 bases at V and 3 bases at J, with 12 bases between.